Listed below are T cell receptor beta chains from one sample, sequenced in a study of Ad26.COV2.S vaccination and SARS-CoV-2 variants. TCRdb keeps only in-frame clones here, not all; method: immunoSEQ multiplex PCR. The sample includes about 400,000 clones, 70% to 90% of them seen just once. Sequences were derived from peripheral blood, sampled in a trial of Ad26.COV2.S vaccine versus placebo. The receptors were sampled from a person aged 18-60 years who received the Ad26.COV2.S COVID-19 vaccine or a placebo. CDR3s include the opening cysteine and the closing phenylalanine or tryptophan. A D gene is named only where the DNA matches it firmly. Not all rows give a size; the values are once, few, many and, for expanded clones, a class.

>TRBJ2-7|TRBV11-2|.|.
TGTGCCAGCAGCATGGACGGCTACGAGCAGTACTTC
CASSMDGYEQYF
>TRBJ1-2|TRBV2|.|TRBD1
TGTGCCAGCAGGCAATGGGGGACAGGGGGCCAATCAAACTATGGCTACACCTTC
CASRQWGTGGQSNYGYTF
>TRBJ2-3|TRBV4-1|.|.
TGCGCCAGCAGCCAAGTTGCAGATACGCAGTATTTT
CASSQVADTQYF
>TRBJ1-2|TRBV18|once|.
TGTGCCAGCTCACCCTCGGTAAATGGCTACACCTTC
CASSPSVNGYTF
>TRBJ1-4|TRBV25-1|.|.
TGTGCCAGCAGTCCAAACTGGGTCGGCTCGGAGGAAAAACTGTTTTTT
CASSPNWVGSEEKLFF
>TRBJ1-5|TRBV10-2|.|.
TGCGCCAGCAGTGAGTCGTCCACCGGTCATAGCAATCAGCCCCAGCATTTT
CASSESSTGHSNQPQHF
>TRBJ2-1|TRBV19|.|TRBD2
TGTGCCAGTAGTATACGAGCGGGGAATACCTACAATGAGCAGTTCTTC
CASSIRAGNTYNEQFF
>TRBJ2-7|TRBV30|.|TRBD2
TGTGCCTGGGGCCCCTCTCCTAGCGGGTCCCCATACGAGCAGTACTTC
CAWGPSPSGSPYEQYF
>TRBJ1-2|TRBV6-5|.|TRBD1
TGTGCCAGCAGTTACTCGACAGGGGATGGCTACACCTTC
CASSYSTGDGYTF
>TRBJ1-5|TRBV20-1|few|.
TGCAGTGCTAGTTTCAGGGCCTACAATCAGCCCCAGCATTTT
CSASFRAYNQPQHF
>TRBJ1-1|TRBV14|.|.
TGTGCCAGCAGCCCCGAGACGGACGGAGAGAACACTGAAGCTTTCTTT
CASSPETDGENTEAFF
>TRBJ2-2|TRBV30|.|TRBD2
TGTGCCTGGAGTGTATCCGGGGGGGGCTTAAGGGAGCTGTTTTTT
CAWSVSGGGLRELFF
>TRBJ1-1|TRBV7-9|.|TRBD1
TGTGCCAGCAGCTCCCACGCCGGGACAGAAGATGAAGCTTTCTTT
CASSSHAGTEDEAFF
>TRBJ2-7|TRBV11-2|.|TRBD1
TGTGCCAGCAGCCCACGGGACAGAGGCTACGAGCAGTACTTC
CASSPRDRGYEQYF
>TRBJ1-5|TRBV4-1|once|.
TGCGCCAGCAGCCAAGTTGTCCCGGCGGCCCAGCATTTT
CASSQVVPAAQHF
>TRBJ2-1|TRBV6-5|.|TRBD1
TGTGCCAGCAGTTACCCTCCGGGACAGGGAACCAATGAGCAGTTCTTC
CASSYPPGQGTNEQFF
>TRBJ2-5|TRBV7-2|.|.
TGTGCCAGCAGCTCAACTCGGGGGGCCTACCAAGAGACCCAGTACTTC
CASSSTRGAYQETQYF
>TRBJ1-1|TRBV19|.|TRBD1
TGTGCCAGTAGTTCTAAAACCAGGGGGGAAGCTTTCTTT
CASSSKTRGEAFF
>TRBJ2-7|TRBV5-6|.|.
TGTGCCAGCAACCCGAACCGGGACAACCACTACGAGCAGTACTTC
CASNPNRDNHYEQYF
>TRBJ1-6|TRBV27|.|TRBD1
TGTGCCAGCACCGACGCTTCGACAGGGGGCGCGTACAATTCACCCCTCCACTTT
CASTDASTGGAYNSPLHF
>TRBJ1-2|TRBV23-1|.|.
TGCGCCAGCATAAAGTATCGGACAGCTAACTATGGCTACACCTTC
CASIKYRTANYGYTF
>TRBJ1-2|TRBV9|.|.
TGTGCCAGCAGCGAGCGGGACAACTATGGCTACACCTTC
CASSERDNYGYTF
>TRBJ2-7|TRBV6-1|.|.
TGTGCCAGCAGTGATCCCCGTATCCGTGGGGAGCAGTACTTC
CASSDPRIRGEQYF
>TRBJ1-2|TRBV3-1/TRBV3-2|once|.
TGTGCCAGCAGCCAAGAGTCGAGGGATAACTATGGCTACACCTTC
CASSQESRDNYGYTF
>TRBJ2-1|TRBV18|.|.
TGTGCCAGCTCACTAACGGGGGCAGGGGGCAATGAGCAGTTCTTC
CASSLTGAGGNEQFF
>TRBJ2-7|TRBV30|few|.
TGTGCCTGCAAAACCGGGACTCATTCCTACGAGCAGTACTTC
CACKTGTHSYEQYF
>TRBJ1-2|TRBV11-2|.|.
TGTGCCAGCAGCCTACTGGGAACTAACTATGGCTACACCTTC
CASSLLGTNYGYTF
>TRBJ1-1|TRBV9|.|.
TGTGCCAGCAGCGCCGACGGCACGATGAACACTGAAGCTTTCTTT
CASSADGTMNTEAFF